The 18 T cell receptor beta chains below all came from one sample that was sequenced in a study of blood T cell repertoires in COVID-19. TCRdb keeps only in-frame clones here, not all; method: immunoSEQ multiplex PCR. The table records hundreds of thousands of clones, around 89% of them present only once. Sequences were obtained from PBMCs or T cells enriched from blood (not recorded which). All receptors derive from a woman aged 40 to 50 who had recovered from COVID-19.

The gene calls are TRBV30 and TRBJ2-7; D is perhaps TRBD2 (8 bases). Germline V gene data show CDR1 as GTSNPN and CDR2 as SVGIG (reference sequence). V was clipped by 8 bases and J by 3 bases, with 14 bases between them. This CDR3 spans 12 amino acids. CDR3 loop: CARRGDSYEQYF. CDR3 DNA sequence: TGTGCCCGGCGGGGGGACAGCTACGAGCAGTACTTC.

The chain uses TRBV7-2 and TRBJ2-1, with TRBD2 matching over 14 bases. CDR1 and CDR2 from the germline V gene are SGHTA and FQGNSA. CDR3 length: 16 amino acids. With V trimmed by 5 bases and J by 8 bases, 8 bases remained unmatched. The DNA of the CDR3 is TGTGCCAGCAGCCCAGGACTAGCGGGGGGTGTAGATGAGCAGTTCTTC. Amino acid sequence: CASSPGLAGGVDEQFF.

The rearrangement joins TRBV10-3 to TRBJ2-7, with 11 positions matching TRBD2. Per the germline V gene, CDR1 is ENHRY and CDR2 is SYGVKD. Trimming took 4 bases from V and 5 from J; bases not matched to a gene: 10. This CDR3 spans 16 amino acids. DNA of the CDR3: TGTGCCATCAGTGGCCCCCCGACTAGCGGGATCGACGAGCAGTACTTC. It specifies CAISGPPTSGIDEQYF.

The rearrangement uses TRBV6-1 and TRBJ2-3; 7 bases are shared with TRBD2. The CDR3 is made up of 15 amino acids. Germline V gene lookup returns CDR1 MNHNS and CDR2 SASEGT. The trim removed 0 bases at V and 4 bases at J, leaving 4 bases unmatched. The DNA of the CDR3 is TGTGCCAGCAGTGAAGCGCGGGAGTGGGCAGATACGCAGTATTTT. Protein sequence: CASSEAREWADTQYF.

The chain combines TRBV7-6 with TRBJ2-2; D is perhaps TRBD1 (6 bases). The CDR3 totals 15 residues. The germline V gene has CDR1 SGHVS and CDR2 FNYEAQ. V was pared by 2 bases and J by 5 bases, with 12 bases between. The CDR3 coding sequence is TGTGCCAGCAGCTTAAACAGGGCAGGGACCGGGGAGCTGTTTTTT. Its protein product is CASSLNRAGTGELFF.

The V gene is TRBV5-1, the J gene TRBJ1-1; possibly TRBD1 for D (5 bases). Germline-derived CDR1 and CDR2 are SGHRS and YFSETQ. The ends were cut back, 0 bases at V and 1 base at J, with 10 bases in the middle. The CDR3 covers 15 residues. CDR3 sequence reads: CASSLAPGPNTEAFF. The CDR3 DNA follows: TGCGCCAGCAGCTTGGCCCCAGGGCCGAACACTGAAGCTTTCTTT.

The chain uses TRBV5-1 and TRBJ1-1; the D is unclear. This CDR3 contains 14 residues. Trimming shortened V by 0 bases and J by 0 bases, and 6 bases separated the two germline ends. The germline V gene has CDR1 SGHRS and CDR2 YFSETQ. The CDR3 DNA follows: TGCGCCAGCAGCTTGGGCCAGATGAACACTGAAGCTTTCTTT. The encoded protein is CASSLGQMNTEAFF.

In DNA, the CDR3 is TGTGCCAGCAGCATAACTAGCGGTAGCTCCTACGAGCAGTACTTC. Translating gives CASSITSGSSYEQYF. The chain recombines TRBV11-2 with TRBJ2-7; TRBD2 agrees at 8 bases. Germline CDR1 is SGHAT and CDR2 is FQNNGV. V dropped 5 bases and J dropped 0; count of bases not matched to a gene: 6. The length of the CDR3 is 15 residues.

The chain recombines TRBV19 with TRBJ2-5, with 12 bases fitting TRBD2. Per germline, CDR1 LNHDA and CDR2 SQIVND (reference sequence). V was clipped by 3 bases and J by 1 base; unmatched bases: 9. The CDR3 is 18 amino acids. The CDR3 is CASSIFVLAGGGQETQYF. The CDR3 DNA reads as TGTGCCAGTAGTATCTTTGTACTAGCGGGGGGAGGCCAAGAGACCCAGTACTTC.

This clone was detected only once. The chain couples TRBV3-1 (or the pseudogene TRBV3-2) to TRBJ2-5; the match to TRBD2 covers 8 bases. J lost 5 bases, V lost 7 bases, and 15 bases had no gene match. The germline V gene encodes CDR1 LGHDT and CDR2 YNNKEL (reference sequence). This CDR3 region has 16 residues. The CDR3 nucleotides read TGTGCCAGCAACCTTCTAGGGGTAGCGGGGAGGGAGACCCAGTACTTC. This sequence encodes CASNLLGVAGRETQYF.

The chain links TRBV19 to TRBJ2-7; maybe TRBD1 (6 bases). The CDR3 extends over 14 amino acids. Germline CDR1 and CDR2: LNHDA and SQIVND (reference sequence). V lost 6 bases and J 1 base, leaving 13 bases between the germline ends. Here the CDR3 DNA reads TGTGCCAGTAGCGAGGGGGTAGTGTCCTACGAGCAGTACTTC. This codes for CASSEGVVSYEQYF. The variable domain in full, completed from reference TRBV19 and TRBJ2-7, reads DGGITQSPKYLFRKEGQNVTLSCEQNLNHDAMYWYRQDPGQGLRLIYYSQIVNDFQKGDIAEGYSVSREKKESFPLTVTSAQKNPTAFYLCASSEGVVSYEQYFGPGTRLTVT.

This clone was detected a few times. The rearrangement uses TRBV29-1 and TRBJ2-1, with 9 positions matching TRBD2. V dropped 3 bases and J dropped 1; count of bases not matched to a gene: 4. This CDR3 contains 15 residues. Looked up from germline, CDR1 is SQVTM and CDR2 is ANQGSEA. CDR3 DNA: TGCAGCGTTGATGGGCTAGCGGGGTCCTACAATGAGCAGTTCTTC. Residues: CSVDGLAGSYNEQFF.

This chain connects TRBV29-1 to TRBJ2-5; TRBD2 is a possible D gene (5 bases). This CDR3 region has 12 residues. The V end was cut by 7 bases, the J end by 5 bases, with 14 bases between. Germline values: CDR1 SQVTM, CDR2 ANQGSEA. The CDR3 protein is CSADRGLETQYF. In DNA, the CDR3 is TGCAGCGCTGACCGGGGTTTGGAGACCCAGTACTTC. Based on the CDR3 plus reference TRBV29-1 and TRBJ2-5, the full variable domain is SAVISQKPSRDICQRGTSLTIQCQVDSQVTMMFWYRQQPGQSLTLIATANQGSEATYESGFVIDKFPISRPNLTFSTLTVSNMSPEDSSIYLCSADRGLETQYFGPGTRLLVL.

This chain joins TRBV27 and TRBJ2-5, with D perhaps matching TRBD1 (5 bases). Trimming removed 6 bases at V and 5 bases at J, with 16 bases between. Germline V gene data show CDR1 as MNHEY and CDR2 as SMNVEV (reference sequence). The CDR3 runs 14 residues. CDR3: CASSQFWGVETQYF. The CDR3 DNA sequence: TGTGCCAGCAGCCAGTTCTGGGGCGTCGAGACCCAGTACTTC.

This chain joins TRBV4-1 and TRBJ2-1; maybe TRBD2 (6 bases). The germline V and J ends were trimmed by 0 bases and 7 bases, with 19 bases remaining between them. CDR1 is MGHRA and CDR2 is YSYEKL in the germline V gene. The CDR3 consists of 17 residues. The DNA for the CDR3 is TGCGCCAGCAGCCAAGATTTGCGGACGTCCGGGGGAAATGAGCAGTTCTTC. Translating gives CASSQDLRTSGGNEQFF.

The chain combines TRBV11-3 with TRBJ1-5, with D possibly matching TRBD1 (5 bases). The CDR3 runs to 16 residues. Germline V gene sequence: CDR1 SGHNT, CDR2 YENEEA. Between the trimmed V and J ends, which lost 5 bases and 4 bases, there was a span of 18 bases. This chain's CDR3 is CASSAPIRRGNQPQHF. The CDR3 region has the DNA TGTGCCAGCAGCGCCCCGATTAGGAGGGGAAATCAGCCCCAGCATTTT.

The chain links TRBV15 to TRBJ2-3; TRBD1 is a possible D gene (6 bases). Between the trimmed V and J ends, which lost 5 bases and 1 base, there was a span of 16 bases. The CDR3 spans 16 residues. Germline-derived CDR1 and CDR2 are LNHNV and YYDKDF (reference sequence). The CDR3 here is CATSGNDRIGTDTQYF. CDR3 nucleotide sequence: TGTGCCACCAGCGGAAATGACAGGATCGGCACAGATACGCAGTATTTT.

With regard to this clone: A read error may produce the germline difference seen at one junction end. This chain uses TRBV7-7 with TRBJ2-5; possible D gene TRBD1, 6 bases. Germline CDR1 SSHAT, CDR2 FNYEAQ (reference sequence). The CDR3 extends over 15 amino acids. CDR3 nucleotides: TGTGCTAGCAGCTTAGTATTGGCAGGGGAAGAGACCCAGTACTTC. Translating it yields CASSLVLAGEETQYF.